This T cell receptor beta chain stems from a study of molecular identifiers for immune sequencing clone quantification. In TCRdb, the PCR reads were re-called with MiXCR into one record per CDR3 protein. The table shows around 320,000 distinct CDR3 sequences, with roughly a quarter occurring only once. Points on this clonotype: A much larger clone lies a single base off, so this may be a read error.

This CDR3 is 14 amino acids long. Libraries of naive CD8 cells were prepared from around 20,000 to 990,000 sorted cells using 10%, 30% or 50% RNA. The authors sorted naive CD8 T cells as CD8+CD4-CCR7+CD45RA+. This TCR came from a human donor in good health. Some libraries in this study had Jurkat cell RNA spiked in. J is TRBJ2-5 and V is TRBV12-3 or TRBV12-4; D may match TRBD1 or TRBD2 (5 bases each). Input material: naive CD8+ T cells from blood, with Jurkat cell RNA spiked in. Sample subset: FACS-sorted CD8+CD4-CCR7+CD45RA+ naive T cells. The CDR3 bases are TGTGCCAGCTGTTTAATGGGGGACCAAGAGACCCAGTACTTC. Amino acid sequence: CASCLMGDQETQYF.